The present TCR beta chain was sequenced within a study of blood T cell repertoires in COVID-19 (TCRdb year 2020). With regard to the full study: Samples covering the acute and convalescent phases of COVID-19 were provided by collaborators in the United States, Italy and Spain. The sample metadata nearly always contained a de-identified subject ID, COVID-19 status, age in years and sex. Subjects who had been exposed to COVID-19, were actively infected with it, or had recovered from it provided the deeply sampled blood TCRbeta repertoires that made up the dataset. Where available, HLA class I and class II types were obtained from metadata supplied by the sample provider rather than from assay-based typing. The repertoires were released in a freely available public database meant as a resource for research on the immune response to SARS-CoV-2. The material from the prospective study consisted of cDNA or gDNA derived from T cells, B-cell-depleted T cells, or PBMCs. The samples were drawn from the first 160 participants of the ongoing ImmuneRACE study and from 1,254 subjects provided by 6 global collaborators.

Each collaborating institution followed its own protocols to collect whole blood in K2EDTA tubes. For TCRbeta analysis, collaborator samples were shipped as frozen whole blood, as isolated PBMCs, or as DNA extracted from either sample type. A remark on this clone: The clone's antigen remains unknown. Base quality data are lacking; no much larger clone is found one base away.

What the work shows at the level of the full study, not this receptor alone: The amount of clinical and demographic metadata varied by source and participant and was provided uncurated.

TCRbeta CDR3 regions were amplified from genomic DNA by means of the immunoSEQ Assay, a bias-controlled multiplex PCR. The study's processing was this. Within the assay, amplification of reference gene primers was used to estimate how many nucleated cells each sample contained. To quantify the absolute abundance of each unique TCRbeta CDR3 rearrangement, sequence reads were collapsed and filtered. For each sample, productive Simpson clonality was calculated by taking the square root of Simpson's diversity index across productive rearrangements. TCRdb took this table from immuneACCESS and kept in-frame rearrangements with V and J called. Such tables lack part of the clones; where checked against another copy, unresolved V genes explain under half of the gap, and the rest is unexplained. That table supplies the V and J calls and clone size; D and trimming were determined from the DNA. The sample has hundreds of thousands of clones on record, 75% to 90% of them singletons. The top ten clonotypes cover 4% to 5.5% of the sample.

V is reduced by 5 bases and J by 1 base, leaving a spacing of 19 bases between them. Reading from cysteine to phenylalanine, the CDR3 counts 17 amino acids. Just CDR3 DNA is preserved here, 51 bases in frame from base 1. Looking up the germline V gene (reference sequence) yields CDR1 PRHDT and CDR2 FYEKMQ. The receptor was isolated from a woman younger than 45 with acute or convalescent COVID-19. The V and J genes are TRBV13 and TRBJ2-3; TRBD1 is a weak D gene call, 7 bases matching. The specimen sequenced was peripheral blood. The DNA reads TGTGCCAGCAGCCCGACGACCGACAGGGAGGGCACAGATACGCAGTATTTT. Its protein product is CASSPTTDREGTDTQYF.